This T cell receptor (beta chain) was documented in a study of shared clonotypes between healthy human individuals (dated by TCRdb to between 2020 and 2021). In terms of the full investigation: The cohort included three men and a couple of women between 18 and 49 years of age. For each donor, CD4 naive and CD4 memory were each given three plates, CD8 naive was given two plates, and CD8 memory was given one plate. The study deeply sequenced blood TCR repertoires of five healthy adults to estimate repertoire size and the extent of clonotype sharing between individuals. To increase sequencing depth and limit assay-specific biases, different laboratories used diverse techniques to prepare libraries and sequence TCR repertoires. Between about 0.9 and 10 billion PBMCs per donor were obtained by leukapheresis.

Results and caveats for the whole study, not just this receptor: Based on pairwise subsampling, the degree of clonotype sharing among donors was expected to be affected by sequencing depth. Incomplete sequencing was indicated by rarefaction of sorted-subset datasets, despite the large sequencing depth. Naive subsets generally had larger estimated clonotype richness than memory subsets did. Clonotypes shared by all four sorted-subset donors showed higher generation probabilities than non-shared clonotypes. Because the study included only a small number of donors, the genetic and exposure-history diversity represented was limited. About 4.5% of naive CD4, 3.5% of naive CD8, approximately 2.2% of memory CD4, and 0.4% of memory CD8 clonotypes were shared across several donors. Sampling was limited to blood, and TCR repertoires in tissue likely differ from TCR repertoires in blood.

TCR CDR3 regions were amplified from genomic DNA by multiplex PCR using the deep immunoSEQ assay. Extracted genomic DNA from each cell subset was distributed evenly across all wells of several immunoSEQ 96-well plates, and each plate was treated as a replicate. For sorted subsets, each replicate PCR was loaded with roughly 200 ng genomic DNA, equivalent to 30,000 to 35,000 T cell genomes. Purified libraries were measured with a Qubit 3.0 fluorometer, size-checked on a Bioanalyzer 2100, and measured again with the KAPA Library Quantification kit. A separate single-read 150-cycle Illumina NextSeq 550 flow cell was used to sequence each immunoSEQ 96-well plate. The authors' analysis ran thus. The immunoSEQ output contained only junctional sequences without quality scores, so filtering could not match that applied to full-length reads. To assign V/J genes and CDR3, sequences were annotated against IMGT germline references using PyIR, a Python wrapper for IgBLAST v1.9. Reads were removed for weak V/J assignments (E-value above 1e-6), missing CDR3, stop codons, out-of-frame junctions, or ambiguous translated residues. V3J clonotypes were defined by identical inferred V gene, J gene, and CDR3 amino acid sequence. Percentage overlap between repertoires was calculated by dividing the number of shared unique clonotypes by the size of the smaller repertoire. Richness of each repertoire was evaluated using RTK rarefaction, the Chao1 estimator, and Recon v2.1 estimates of unobserved clonotypes. Generation probabilities for all TCRbeta clonotypes obtained by the gDNA method from several donors were computed using OLGA. The table was pulled from immuneACCESS by TCRdb, which kept in-frame rearrangements only. Such tables lose some clones; where checked, under half of the loss comes from unresolved V genes, and the rest has no known cause. V, J and clone size reflect that table, while D and trimming were determined from the DNA. Across this sample there are around 690,000 clones, with around 90% seen only once. The ten largest clones represent more than 30% of the sample.

Sequences MDHEN (CDR1) and SYDVKM (CDR2) are obtained from the germline V gene. Inclusive of the bounding cysteine and phenylalanine, the CDR3 is 17 residues long. The CDR3 DNA has 51 bases and is translated from base 1. Trimming takes 6 bases from V and 5 bases from J, and the germline ends sit 26 bases apart. For this clone: What this receptor recognizes is not known. Per-base quality was not reported, and no clone a single base away is much larger than it.

Healthy HIV-negative adults with no recently reported acute infections or vaccinations were included as donors. Every donor was a Caucasian adult residing in Nashville, Tennessee, USA. The CD8 memory samples were a combination of magnetically selected CD45RO+ cells and CCR7-negative CD45RA+ effector memory (TemRA) cells. Blood was obtained by leukapheresis, after which PBMCs were separated by Ficoll-Histopaque density gradient centrifugation and cryopreserved in liquid nitrogen vapor phase. Analytical flow cytometry was used to check the purity and quantity of each magnetically sorted T cell population. Genomic DNA was isolated from every sorted fraction and measured by UV absorbance on a Nanodrop 2000c.

Sequencing was performed on memory CD8+ T cells from PBMCs. Explained via the paper, the cell subset or site label denotes: CD45RO+ cells pooled with CCR7-negative TemRA cells. This sequence uses TRBV28 and TRBJ2-7, with a weak D call of TRBD1 (6 bases match). The TCR was taken from a man aged 18 to 30 in good health. Some clones in this sample may be carry-over from other donors' samples. The CDR3 reads CASREAPGQMPLHEQYF. The DNA sequence reads TGTGCCAGCAGGGAGGCACCGGGACAAATGCCCCTCCACGAGCAGTACTTC.